Each of the 8 T cell receptor beta chains below was sequenced from the same sample in a study of regulatory T cells in long-lasting Graves disease. The time point: persistent/refractory GD, antithyroid drugs over 5 years with positive TRAb. The authors made the TCR library using RNA they extracted from PBMCs. For TCR beta, libraries came from iRepertoire HTBI primers and Arm-PCR of CDR3 regions. Using its own MiXCR run on the multiplex PCR reads, TCRdb lists one record per CDR3 protein. The sample lists roughly 700,000 distinct CDR3 sequences, 25% to 35% seen once, with about 40% in the top ten. Sample: peripheral blood mononuclear cells (PBMCs), taken when the disease was refractory, from a patient treated with antithyroid drugs. The receptors stem from a female donor with Graves disease.

The chain carries TRBV6-2 or TRBV6-3 and TRBJ2-4, with a possible D match to TRBD1 (6 bases). Germline CDR1 MNHEY, CDR2 SVGEGT. This CDR3 is 14 amino acids long. The ends were cut back, 7 bases at V and 8 bases at J, with 18 bases in the middle. The CDR3 spells CASTPSQGLYIQYF. CDR3 sequence (DNA): TGTGCCAGCACCCCAAGTCAGGGGTTATACATTCAGTACTTC.

This chain uses TRBV11-2 with TRBJ2-7, with 10 bases fitting TRBD2. Trimming at V came to 3 bases and at J to 2 bases, leaving 4 bases not matched to a gene. Germline CDR1 SGHAT, CDR2 FQNNGV. The CDR3 runs to 15 residues. The CDR3 protein is CASSFASGGTYEQYF. The CDR3, as DNA: TGTGCCAGCAGCTTTGCTAGCGGGGGTACCTACGAGCAGTACTTC.

The chain couples TRBV6-1 to TRBJ2-5; the D call may be TRBD1 or TRBD2 (5 bases each). This CDR3 comprises 15 residues. The germline V gene has CDR1 MNHNS and CDR2 SASEGT. V was clipped by 6 bases and J by 1 base, with 15 bases between them. In DNA, the CDR3 is TGTGCCAGCAGCGACCGGGGCTGGGGCCAAGAGACCCAGTACTTC. Amino acid sequence: CASSDRGWGQETQYF.

This chain connects TRBV28 to TRBJ1-3, with a weak D call TRBD1 (6 bases). CDR3 length equals 15 residues. V was clipped by 6 bases and J by 0 bases, with 12 bases between them. Germline CDR1 is MDHEN and CDR2 is SYDVKM. The CDR3 loop reads CASREQGNSGNTIYF. The CDR3 nucleotides are TGTGCCAGCAGGGAACAGGGAAACTCTGGAAACACCATATATTTT.

The chain links TRBV28 to TRBJ1-1; D not certain. Germline CDR1 reads MDHEN; CDR2 reads SYDVKM. V lost 6 bases to trimming and J lost 8 bases, with 10 bases between them. The length of the CDR3 is 11 residues. The CDR3 loop is CASRETYEAFF. CDR3 coding DNA: TGTGCCAGCAGGGAGACTTACGAAGCTTTCTTT.

This rearrangement joins TRBV19 to TRBJ1-4; D is unresolved. The V gene lost 6 bases and the J gene lost 8 bases, with 13 bases spanning the gap. Germline V gene sequence: CDR1 LNHDA, CDR2 SQIVND (reference sequence). CDR3 length: 13 residues. CDR3 nucleotide sequence: TGTGCCAGTAGGGAACAGATCGGAGAAAAACTGTTTTTT. As protein: CASREQIGEKLFF.

The V gene is TRBV28, the J gene TRBJ1-5, with D hard to call. Germline V lookup: CDR1 MDHEN, CDR2 SYDVKM. V was shortened by 1 base and J by 1 base, with 11 bases between the two germline ends. The CDR3 is 16 amino acids. For the CDR3, the DNA is TGTGCCAGCAGTTTATTGGCCAGGCTAAGCAATCAGCCCCAGCATTTT. Its translation: CASSLLARLSNQPQHF.

The table lists this clonotype with many counts. This chain links TRBV2 with TRBJ2-7, with TRBD2 matching over 12 bases. The CDR3 is 16 amino acids. Germline V lookup: CDR1 SNHLY, CDR2 FYNNEI. The trim removed 1 base at V and 4 bases at J, leaving 5 bases unmatched. This chain's CDR3 is CASSEGLAGGPYEQYF. The CDR3 DNA follows: TGTGCCAGCAGTGAAGGTCTAGCGGGAGGGCCTTACGAGCAGTACTTC. Full variable domain (missing parts from reference TRBV2 and TRBJ2-7): EPEVTQTPSHQVTQMGQEVILRCVPISNHLYFYWYRQILGQKVEFLVSFYNNEISEKSEIFDDQFSVERPDGSNFTLKIRSTKLEDSAMYFCASSEGLAGGPYEQYFGPGTRLTVT.